The 16 T cell receptor beta chains below were found in one sample sequenced in a study of blood T cell repertoires in COVID-19. The method was immunoSEQ multiplex PCR; TCRdb's version includes in-frame clones alone and lacks a portion of them. The data hold 240,000 or so clones, with around 88% observed a single time. Material: PBMCs or T cells enriched from blood (not recorded which). The receptor source for this set is a woman aged 45-60 years who had recovered from COVID-19.

The V and J genes are TRBV27 and TRBJ2-3, with no clear D. The CDR3 covers 16 residues. V lost 1 base and J 2 bases, leaving 13 bases between the germline ends. Germline-derived CDR1 and CDR2 are MNHEY and SMNVEV (reference sequence). This CDR3 is CASSLLGSHYTDTQYF. The DNA of the CDR3 is TGTGCCAGCAGTTTATTGGGCAGCCATTACACAGATACGCAGTATTTT.

The chain is built from TRBV25-1 and TRBJ1-5; 7 bases align to TRBD1. The CDR3 has 15 residues. Trimming cost V 0 bases and J 2 bases; bases outside gene matches: 1. Germline V lookup: CDR1 MGHDK, CDR2 SYGVNS. In nucleotides, the CDR3 is TGTGCCAGCAGTGAATACGGACAGGGCAATCAGCCCCAGCATTTT. It is translated as CASSEYGQGNQPQHF.

This clone was seen once. The rearrangement uses TRBV10-3 and TRBJ1-2, with 7 bases that match TRBD1. V trimming: 7 bases; J trimming: 3 bases; junction bases outside the gene matches: 5. Germline V gene sequence: CDR1 ENHRY, CDR2 SYGVKD. CDR3 length equals 13 residues. The CDR3 is CAITRQGYYGYTF. In nucleotides, the CDR3 is TGTGCCATCACCCGACAGGGTTACTATGGCTACACCTTC.

A single count supports this clone. The chain recombines TRBV7-2 with TRBJ2-7; 8 positions match TRBD1. The CDR3 is made up of 13 amino acids. The germline V gene has CDR1 SGHTA and CDR2 FQGNSA. V shed 5 bases, J shed 5 bases, and the junction held 5 bases outside the gene matches. The CDR3 sequence: CASSAPDRDEQYF. In DNA form, the CDR3 reads TGTGCCAGCAGCGCTCCGGACAGGGACGAGCAGTACTTC.

The V call is TRBV6-5, the J call TRBJ2-4, with 9 bases fitting TRBD1. The V segment lost 6 bases and the J segment 0 bases; nucleotides outside the gene matches: 3. The CDR3 spans 15 residues. Germline-derived CDR1 and CDR2 are MNHEY and SVGAGI. The CDR3, as DNA: TGTGCCAGCAGGGGACAGGGCGAAGCCAAAAACATTCAGTACTTC. This codes for CASRGQGEAKNIQYF.

The chain is built from TRBV6-1 and TRBJ2-7; 12 bases are shared with TRBD1. Germline lookup yields CDR1 MNHNS and CDR2 SASEGT. J lost 5 bases, V lost 3 bases, and 5 bases had no gene match. This CDR3 comprises 15 residues. CDR3 residues: CASSERGTGGNEQYF. CDR3 in DNA: TGTGCCAGCAGTGAGAGGGGGACAGGGGGCAACGAGCAGTACTTC.

This rearrangement joins TRBV4-2 to TRBJ2-1; 9 bases line up with TRBD1. The CDR3 sequence is 17 residues long. Germline V gene data show CDR1 as LGHNA and CDR2 as YNFKEQ. Trimming cost V 4 bases and J 4 bases; bases outside gene matches: 11. The CDR3 loop reads CASSLGIRDRAYNEQFF. CDR3 sequence (DNA): TGTGCCAGCAGCCTAGGGATACGGGACAGGGCTTACAATGAGCAGTTCTTC.

The chain uses TRBV7-3 and TRBJ2-1; TRBD2 agrees at 11 bases. J was trimmed by 5 bases and V by 4 bases; bases with no gene match: 10. CDR1 SGHTA and CDR2 FQGTGA come from the germline V gene. The CDR3 is 17 residues long. The CDR3 spells CASSSLILAGVDNEQFF. CDR3 in DNA: TGTGCCAGCAGCTCCCTCATACTAGCGGGGGTCGACAATGAGCAGTTCTTC.

The V call is TRBV7-2, the J call TRBJ2-1, with D unclear. Germline V gene data show CDR1 as SGHTA and CDR2 as FQGNSA. This CDR3 has 18 amino acids. Trimming stripped 2 bases from V and 0 bases from J, with 17 bases between. The CDR3 is CASSLNRGSPSSYNEQFF. In nucleotides, the CDR3 is TGTGCCAGCAGCTTAAATAGAGGCTCCCCGAGCTCCTACAATGAGCAGTTCTTC.

The V call is TRBV3-1 (or the pseudogene TRBV3-2), the J call TRBJ2-3, with D unclear. Per germline, CDR1 LGHDT and CDR2 YNNKEL (reference sequence). The length of the CDR3 is 16 residues. V gave up 1 base and J gave up 1 base, with 12 bases separating them. The CDR3 sequence is CASSQASGIGTDTQYF. The CDR3 DNA is TGTGCCAGCAGCCAAGCGAGTGGTATCGGCACAGATACGCAGTATTTT.

J is TRBJ2-7 and V is TRBV6-6, with 12 bases matching TRBD2. Per germline, CDR1 MNHNY and CDR2 SVGAGI (reference sequence). V lost 6 bases and J lost 0; bases outside the gene matches: 3. The CDR3 runs 15 residues. The CDR3 sequence is CASRSTSGSSYEQYF. In DNA form, the CDR3 reads TGTGCCAGCAGGTCGACTAGCGGGAGCTCCTACGAGCAGTACTTC.

CDR3 sequence reads: CATRGGALTNYGYTF. CDR3 nucleotide sequence: TGTGCCACCAGGGGGGGGGCGCTCACTAACTATGGCTACACCTTC. This rearrangement joins TRBV15 to TRBJ1-2, with D maybe TRBD1 (6 bases). The CDR3 runs to 15 residues. Trimming cost V 6 bases and J 0 bases, with 14 bases left between them. CDR1 is LNHNV, CDR2 YYDKDF, per germline (reference sequence). Full variable domain (missing parts from reference TRBV15 and TRBJ1-2): DAMVIQNPRYQVTQFGKPVTLSCSQTLNHNVMYWYQQKSSQAPKLLFHYYDKDFNNEADTPDNFQSRRPNTSFCFLDIRSPGLGDTAMYLCATRGGALTNYGYTFGSGTRLTVV.

This rearrangement joins TRBV18 to TRBJ1-3, with 9 bases that match TRBD1. Per the germline V gene, CDR1 is KGHSH and CDR2 is LQKENI. With V trimmed by 0 bases and J by 4 bases, 4 bases remained unmatched. The CDR3 loop spans 16 amino acids. CDR3 loop: CASSPPGTGSGNTIYF. CDR3 coding DNA: TGTGCCAGCTCACCACCAGGGACAGGGAGCGGAAACACCATATATTTT.

The V gene is TRBV4-3, the J gene TRBJ2-1, with a tentative D call TRBD1 (6 bases). The CDR3 spans 13 residues. Germline loops: CDR1 LGHNA, CDR2 YSLEER. The V end lost 0 bases, the J end lost 10 bases, and 10 bases lay between the germline ends. CDR3 amino acids: CASSQDPGAEQFF. CDR3 DNA: TGCGCCAGCAGCCAAGATCCAGGGGCGGAGCAGTTCTTC.

V usage is TRBV18 and J usage is TRBJ2-5; TRBD2 aligns across 7 bases. Germline V gene lookup returns CDR1 KGHSH and CDR2 LQKENI. V shed 0 bases and J 4 bases; nucleotides not matched to a gene: 5. The CDR3 has 15 residues. The CDR3 loop is CASSPPVVAGETQYF. In DNA, the CDR3 is TGTGCCAGCTCACCACCGGTGGTAGCGGGAGAGACCCAGTACTTC.

The chain carries TRBV4-3 and TRBJ2-1; TRBD2 aligns across 14 bases. The CDR3 sequence is 16 residues long. Germline V gene data show CDR1 as LGHNA and CDR2 as YSLEER. Trimming removed 4 bases from V and 3 bases from J; junction bases left unmatched: 2. The CDR3 DNA sequence: TGCGCCAGCAGCCCCGGGACTAGCGGGGGCTACAATGAGCAGTTCTTC. It yields the protein CASSPGTSGGYNEQFF.